The next 22 T cell receptor beta chains were all read from a single sample in a study of Ad26.COV2.S vaccination and SARS-CoV-2 variants. Measured with immunoSEQ multiplex PCR; TCRdb has only the in-frame clones, and not every one. The repertoire consists of 400,000 to 500,000 clones, with approximately 89% occurring once and the leading ten covering roughly 2.5%. As to treatment: around 19 received Ad26.COV2.S at low or high dose, single or two shots; about 5 received placebo; per-sample allocation not given. Sampling was done on day 63 after the first vaccine or placebo injection. Material: peripheral blood, obtained in a trial of Ad26.COV2.S vaccine versus placebo. These receptors all stem from a person aged 18 to 59 who received the Ad26.COV2.S COVID-19 vaccine or a placebo.

This chain uses TRBV11-3 with TRBJ2-7; possibly TRBD2 for D (5 bases). Germline V gene data show CDR1 as SGHNT and CDR2 as YENEEA. Trimming left V 5 bases short and J 4 bases short, with 15 bases between. This CDR3 is 14 amino acids long. CDR3 DNA sequence: TGTGCCAGCAGCCACAACCAGCGGACGTACGAGCAGTACGTC. Translating gives CASSHNQRTYEQYV.

This clone was recorded a few times. The CDR3 protein is CASITTRDEQYV. CDR3 sequence (DNA): TGTGCCAGCATTACGACTAGGGACGAGCAGTACGTC. The V and J genes are TRBV6-5 and TRBJ2-7, with D perhaps matching TRBD2 (6 bases). The V end lost 7 bases, the J end lost 5 bases, and 12 bases lay between the germline ends. Germline-derived CDR1 and CDR2 are MNHEY and SVGAGI. This CDR3 region has 12 residues.

Here the CDR3 reads CASSVGLANQPQHF. CDR3 nucleotides: TGTGCCAGCAGCGTGGGACTGGCCAATCAGCCCCAGCATTTT. V and J are TRBV9 and TRBJ1-5, with TRBD1 as a possible D gene (5 bases). V lost 2 bases to trimming and J lost 3 bases, with 9 bases between them. The CDR3 sequence is 14 residues long. CDR1 is SGDLS and CDR2 is YYNGEE in the germline V gene.

The chain joins TRBV10-1 to TRBJ2-2, with TRBD2 matching 9 bases. The germline CDR1 and CDR2 sequences are WNHNN and SYGVQD (reference sequence). V lost 9 bases, J lost 5 bases, and 22 bases stayed unmatched. This CDR3 has 19 amino acids. The DNA for the CDR3 is TGCGCCAGTCCCTCGGGGCAGGGGTGGGTAGCGGGGGTGACCGGGGAGCTGTTTTTT. It encodes CASPSGQGWVAGVTGELFF.

The V and J genes are TRBV29-1 and TRBJ2-1, with TRBD1 matching over 9 bases. The V and J ends lost 7 bases and 3 bases, in that order; junction bases with no gene match: 4. There are 13 residues in the CDR3. Germline V gene sequence: CDR1 SQVTM, CDR2 ANQGSEA. The CDR3 DNA sequence: TGCAGCGCGAGGACAGGGGACTACAATGAGCAGTTCTTC. It yields the protein CSARTGDYNEQFF.

As DNA, the CDR3 is TGTGCCAGTAGTCGACGACAGGGGGCGCGGGGCTACACCTTC. Residues: CASSRRQGARGYTF. The chain employs TRBV19 and TRBJ1-2, with TRBD1 matching 10 bases. The trim removed 5 bases at V and 8 bases at J, leaving 8 bases unmatched. The CDR3 is 14 amino acids. The germline gives CDR1 LNHDA, CDR2 SQIVND (reference sequence).

The rearrangement joins TRBV11-2 to TRBJ1-2; D is ambiguous. Germline assignment: CDR1 SGHAT and CDR2 FQNNGV. The ends were cut back, 0 bases at V and 4 bases at J, with 12 bases in the middle. The CDR3 runs to 15 residues. CDR3 loop: CASSLDGRSPYGYTF. The CDR3 DNA reads TGTGCCAGCAGCTTAGATGGCAGATCCCCCTATGGCTACACCTTC. Variable domain in full (rest from reference TRBV11-2 and TRBJ1-2): EAGVAQSPRYKIIEKRQSVAFWCNPISGHATLYWYQQILGQGPKLLIQFQNNGVVDDSQLPKDRFSAERLKGVDSTLKIQPAKLEDSAVYLCASSLDGRSPYGYTFGSGTRLTVV.

The chain links TRBV5-1 to TRBJ2-3; D possibly corresponds to TRBD2 (6 bases). CDR1 is SGHRS and CDR2 is YFSETQ in the germline V gene. V was pared by 2 bases and J by 1 base, with 14 bases between. The length of the CDR3 is 16 residues. The CDR3, as DNA: TGCGCCAGCAGCTTTGGGACTCACCCGGGCACAGATACGCAGTATTTT. Encoded protein: CASSFGTHPGTDTQYF. Supplemented by reference TRBV5-1 and TRBJ2-3, the full variable domain reads KAGVTQTPRYLIKTRGQQVTLSCSPISGHRSVSWYQQTPGQGLQFLFEYFSETQRNKGNFPGRFSGRQFSNSRSEMNVSTLELGDSALYLCASSFGTHPGTDTQYFGPGTRLTVL.

V usage is TRBV27 and J usage is TRBJ2-7, with 8 bases identical to TRBD2. CDR1 and CDR2 from the germline V gene are MNHEY and SMNVEV (reference sequence). The trim removed 3 bases at V and 0 bases at J, leaving 4 bases unmatched. The CDR3 covers 15 residues. CDR3 bases: TGTGCCAGCAGTTTGCGGCTAGCGGGCTCCTACGAGCAGTACGTC. The encoded protein is CASSLRLAGSYEQYV.

The chain has TRBV5-4 and TRBJ1-3; D not resolved. V lost 0 bases to trimming and J lost 3 bases, with 7 bases between them. The CDR3 loop spans 14 amino acids. CDR1 and CDR2 from the germline V gene are SGHNT and YYREEE (reference sequence). CDR3 nucleotides: TGTGCCAGCAGCTTGGTTGGGGTTGGAAACACCATATATTTT. This gives the protein CASSLVGVGNTIYF.

This chain uses TRBV5-4 with TRBJ2-3; D might be TRBD2 (6 bases). CDR1 is SGHNT and CDR2 is YYREEE in the germline V gene (reference sequence). V was shortened by 0 bases and J by 3 bases, with 11 bases between the two germline ends. The length of the CDR3 is 15 residues. The CDR3 here is CASSLGYRETDTQYF. The DNA of the CDR3 is TGTGCCAGCAGCTTGGGGTACCGGGAGACAGATACGCAGTATTTT.

The table lists this clone with a few counts. The same CDR3 also results from other DNA sequences found in this sample. The rearrangement joins TRBV10-3 to TRBJ1-5; 9 nucleotides line up with TRBD1. V shed 2 bases and J 3 bases; nucleotides not matched to a gene: 2. The length of the CDR3 is 15 residues. Germline-derived CDR1 and CDR2 are ENHRY and SYGVKD. The CDR3 here is CAISEGQGYNQPQHF. In DNA, the CDR3 is TGTGCCATCAGTGAGGGACAGGGGTACAATCAGCCCCAGCATTTT.

This clone was seen just once. At one end the junction does not follow the germline gene, possibly because of a read error. The V call is TRBV6-5, the J call TRBJ1-2; weak D call: TRBD1 (6 bases). The CDR3 is made up of 12 amino acids. Germline-derived CDR1 and CDR2 are MNHEY and SVGAGI. The CDR3 region is CASSRAGGPPKF. The CDR3, as DNA: TGTGCCAGCAGCCGCGCGGGGGGGCCGCCAAAATTC.

Points on this clone: Other DNA sequences of this sample code for an identical CDR3. The rearrangement links TRBV4-3 to TRBJ1-2, with unresolved D. Germline V lookup: CDR1 LGHNA, CDR2 YSLEER. V lost 1 base, J lost 2 bases, and 5 bases lay in between. CDR3 length: 13 residues. The CDR3, as DNA: TGCGCCAGCAGCCAAGCAAGGAACTATGGCTACACCTTC. This encodes CASSQARNYGYTF.

This clone showed up just once. V and J are TRBV15 and TRBJ1-5, with 10 bases matching TRBD1. The germline gives CDR1 LNHNV, CDR2 YYDKDF (reference sequence). The ends lost 6 bases at V and 8 bases at J; junction bases unmatched: 10. CDR3 length equals 15 residues. This chain's CDR3 is CATRDWTGGPKPQHF. Written as DNA, the CDR3 is TGTGCCACCAGGGATTGGACAGGGGGTCCGAAGCCCCAGCATTTT. The full variable domain, with the rest looked up from reference TRBV15 and TRBJ1-5, is DAMVIQNPRYQVTQFGKPVTLSCSQTLNHNVMYWYQQKSSQAPKLLFHYYDKDFNNEADTPDNFQSRRPNTSFCFLDIRSPGLGDTAMYLCATRDWTGGPKPQHFGDGTRLSIL.

V gene TRBV24-1 combines with J gene TRBJ2-1; TRBD1 is a possible D gene (6 bases). The CDR3 totals 11 residues. Deletions cut 9 bases from V and 9 bases from J, with 11 bases between. CDR1 KGHDR and CDR2 SFDVKD come from the germline V gene. The CDR3 bases are TGTGCCACCCGGGACACCGGTGAGCAGTTCTTC. It is translated as CATRDTGEQFF.

The V and J genes are TRBV13 and TRBJ2-3; 12 bases match TRBD1. Trimming removed 5 bases from V and 1 base from J; junction bases left unmatched: 10. The CDR3 has 18 residues. The germline V gene encodes CDR1 PRHDT and CDR2 FYEKMQ (reference sequence). The CDR3 bases are TGTGCCAGCAGCGCAGCCGGGACAGGGGGCCGGGGCACAGATACGCAGTATTTT. Translated: CASSAAGTGGRGTDTQYF.

The genes are TRBV5-6 and TRBJ1-3, with TRBD1 identical over 9 bases. CDR3 size: 15 residues. Germline CDR1 is SGHDT and CDR2 is YYEEEE. J was trimmed by 3 bases and V by 4 bases; bases with no gene match: 5. CDR3 residues: CASSLQGAGGNTIYF. CDR3 bases: TGTGCCAGCAGCCTACAGGGGGCAGGTGGAAACACCATATATTTT.

Note on this clone: Other nucleotide sequences in the sample specify the same CDR3. This sequence joins TRBV18 and TRBJ2-3; 7 bases are a match to TRBD2. Germline trimming cut 0 bases from V and 3 bases from J; bases unmatched to any gene: 0. Germline-derived CDR1 and CDR2 are KGHSH and LQKENI. CDR3 length: 14 amino acids. The CDR3 nucleotides read TGTGCCAGCTCACCACCGGGAGGGACAGATACGCAGTATTTT. It yields the protein CASSPPGGTDTQYF.

This clone came up a few times. The chain combines TRBV28 with TRBJ1-1; D is unclear. Germline V gives CDR1 MDHEN, CDR2 SYDVKM. The V gene lost 6 bases and the J gene lost 1 base, with 9 bases spanning the gap. The CDR3 has 13 amino acids. Written as DNA, the CDR3 is TGTGCCAGCAGCTTCTGGGAGAACACTGAAGCTTTCTTT. It translates to CASSFWENTEAFF.

The chain employs TRBV3-1 (or the pseudogene TRBV3-2) and TRBJ2-7; no definite D call. CDR1 LGHDT and CDR2 YNNKEL come from the germline V gene (reference sequence). The CDR3 loop spans 14 amino acids. V lost 0 bases, J lost 6 bases, and 12 bases lay in between. Written as DNA, the CDR3 is TGTGCCAGCAGCCAAGAACCTGAATTTCCCGAGCAGTACTTC. Residues: CASSQEPEFPEQYF.

The rearrangement links TRBV6-5 to TRBJ2-1, with D uncertain. Between the trimmed V and J ends, which lost 2 bases and 4 bases, there was a span of 15 bases. The CDR3 loop spans 16 amino acids. Per the germline V gene, CDR1 is MNHEY and CDR2 is SVGAGI. As DNA, the CDR3 is TGTGCCAGCAGTTACGCCACCCGCTCTGGGTACAATGAGCAGTTCTTC. Encoded protein: CASSYATRSGYNEQFF.